The rows below give T cell receptor beta chains drawn from one sample of a study of T-cell memory formation after mild COVID-19. TCRdb reprocessed the 5' RACE reads via MiXCR and lists one record per CDR3 protein. The table shows 470,000 or so distinct CDR3 sequences, with under 20% occurring only once. The material sequenced was PBMCs or a T cell subset sorted from them (not recorded which). All receptors come from a man aged 18 to 30 who had mild COVID-19 (a few samples of this study predate the infection). Cell type and time point are not known. CDR3s include the opening cysteine and the closing phenylalanine or tryptophan. The D gene is left open where the match is weak. The size entry is marked missing in some rows and otherwise reads once, few, many or a size class.

J gene,V gene,D gene,clone size,CDR3 DNA,CDR3 protein
TRBJ2-3,TRBV5-1,NA,few,TGCGCCAGCAGCCCATTTGGGGAAACCACAGATACGCAGTATTTT,CASSPFGETTDTQYF
TRBJ2-1,TRBV7-9,NA,few,TGTGCCAGCAGCTTTCCCGGGACATCCTCCTACAATGAGCAGTTCTTC,CASSFPGTSSYNEQFF
TRBJ1-2,TRBV7-3,TRBD1,few,TGTGCCAGCAGACGCGATGCCGGGACAGGGGCTGGCTACACCTTC,CASRRDAGTGAGYTF
TRBJ1-2,TRBV7-9,TRBD1,few,TGTGCCAGCAGCGTAGGCCGGGACAGACCGGACTATGGCTACACCTTC,CASSVGRDRPDYGYTF
TRBJ2-3,TRBV25-1,NA,NA,TGTGCCAGCAGCCCAGAGCATACGCAGTATTTT,CASSPEHTQYF
TRBJ1-4,TRBV2,TRBD1,NA,TGTGCCAGCAGCGGGACAGTTGCAACTAATGAAAAACTGTTTTTT,CASSGTVATNEKLFF
TRBJ2-7,TRBV14,NA,NA,TGTGCCAGCAGCCAAGTCCTAGGGGGGGCCTACGAGCAGTACTTC,CASSQVLGGAYEQYF
TRBJ1-3,TRBV19,NA,NA,TGTGCCAGCCACTACAGGAGCGGCTCTGGAAACACCATATATTTT,CASHYRSGSGNTIYF
TRBJ1-2,TRBV29-1,NA,NA,TGCAGCGTTGTCAGGGGACCGCTTGGCTACACCTTC,CSVVRGPLGYTF
TRBJ2-1,TRBV19,NA,NA,TGTGCCAGTAAGACGGGGGCTCTGTCCAATGAGCAGTTCTTC,CASKTGALSNEQFF
TRBJ1-4,TRBV12-3/TRBV12-4,TRBD1,NA,TGTGCCAGCAGTCCGGGACAGCAGAATGAAAAACTGTTTTTT,CASSPGQQNEKLFF
TRBJ2-7,TRBV10-2,TRBD1,few,TGCGCCAGCAGTGGGGGGACAGGGTGGTTCTACGAGCAGTACTTC,CASSGGTGWFYEQYF
TRBJ2-3,TRBV7-9,NA,once,TGTGCCAGCAGCTTAGCGGGGTCGACTACTAGCACAGATACGCAGTATTTT,CASSLAGSTTSTDTQYF
TRBJ2-1,TRBV12-3/TRBV12-4,TRBD1,many,TGTGCCAGCAGCTTACAGGGGTACAATGAGCAGTTCTTC,CASSLQGYNEQFF
TRBJ1-5,TRBV4-3,NA,NA,TGCGCCAGCAGCCAGTATACAGGGAGCAATCAGCCCCAGCATTTT,CASSQYTGSNQPQHF
TRBJ2-3,TRBV5-1,TRBD2,many,TGCGCCAGCAGCTTTAGCGGGGGCCTTCTTGATACGCAGTATTTT,CASSFSGGLLDTQYF
TRBJ2-6,TRBV12-3/TRBV12-4,NA,NA,TGTGCCAGCAGCAACTCTGGGGCCAACGTCCTGACTTTC,CASSNSGANVLTF
TRBJ1-2,TRBV12-3/TRBV12-4,TRBD1,few,TGTGCCAGCAGTTTACAGGGGGCTCCAACCGGTGGCTACACCTTC,CASSLQGAPTGGYTF
TRBJ1-2,TRBV5-1,NA,few,TGCGCCAGCAGCTCCCCCGGCAGATTCGGTGGCTACACCTTC,CASSSPGRFGGYTF
TRBJ2-1,TRBV10-1,NA,few,TGCGCCAGCCTAGATCCGGACAGAGACAATGAGCAGTTCTTC,CASLDPDRDNEQFF
TRBJ2-5,TRBV7-2,NA,few,TGTGCCAGCAGCGATTCTACCGGGACCCAGGGTTTGAAGACCCAGTACTTC,CASSDSTGTQGLKTQYF
TRBJ2-5,TRBV19,TRBD2,NA,TGTGCCAGTAGTATCGTGGGGGGGGAGACCCAGTACTTC,CASSIVGGETQYF
TRBJ2-2,TRBV11-2,NA,NA,TGTGCCAGCAGCCGAGTGGGGCACGCGAACACCTGGGAGCTGTTTTTT,CASSRVGHANTWELFF
TRBJ2-3,TRBV9,TRBD2,NA,TGTGCCAGCAGCGCCGGACTAGCGGCTATCACAGATACGCAGTATTTT,CASSAGLAAITDTQYF
TRBJ2-1,TRBV20-1,NA,NA,TGCAGTGCTAGAGACTCCCTAGCGTTCGAGCAGTTCTTC,CSARDSLAFEQFF
TRBJ2-6,TRBV12-3/TRBV12-4,NA,NA,TGTGCCAGCGGGGTGAGGAGGGCCTCTGGGGCCAACGTCCTGACTTTC,CASGVRRASGANVLTF
TRBJ1-2,TRBV20-1,NA,NA,TGCAGTGCGAGGAGAGACAGCCGGCGATCTGGCTACACCTTC,CSARRDSRRSGYTF
TRBJ1-5,TRBV7-9,NA,few,TGTGCCAGCAGCTTATCGGTGGGGCCCCAGCATTTT,CASSLSVGPQHF
TRBJ2-1,TRBV11-1,NA,NA,TGTGCCAGCAGCTTAGGGGGCGCAGCACACAATGAGCAGTTCTTC,CASSLGGAAHNEQFF
TRBJ2-3,TRBV20-1,TRBD1,few,TGCAGTGCTACCGGGACAGGGTCCAAAGATACGCAGTATTTT,CSATGTGSKDTQYF
TRBJ1-2,TRBV18,TRBD1,NA,TGTGCCAGCTCACCGGACAGGACGGAGGGCTATGGCTACACCTTC,CASSPDRTEGYGYTF
TRBJ2-3,TRBV3-1,NA,many,TGTGCCAGCAGCCCGGGACTCGCTGTGGGAGATACGCAGTATTTT,CASSPGLAVGDTQYF
TRBJ1-1,TRBV21-1,NA,NA,TGTGCCAGCTCCACTAAAGGTGCGTTTGGAGAAACTGAAGCTTTCTTT,CASSTKGAFGETEAFF
TRBJ2-7,TRBV7-2,TRBD2,many,TGTGCCAGCAGCCCCGGGACTAGCGGGACCTACGAGCAGTACTTC,CASSPGTSGTYEQYF
TRBJ2-1,TRBV7-2,TRBD2,NA,TGTGCCAGCAGCTTTAGCGGGGGGCGGTACAATGAGCAGTTCTTC,CASSFSGGRYNEQFF
TRBJ1-2,TRBV29-1,NA,NA,TGCAGCGTTGAAGGGCACGCGCGGGGCTACACCTTC,CSVEGHARGYTF
TRBJ1-1,TRBV7-9,NA,few,TGTGCCAGCAGCTTACTAGCCGCAGGGGACACTGAAGCTTTCTTT,CASSLLAAGDTEAFF
TRBJ1-1,TRBV7-9,NA,NA,TGTGCCAGCAGCGTTACACAGAACACTGAAGCTTTCTTT,CASSVTQNTEAFF
TRBJ2-3,TRBV5-1,NA,many,TGCGCCAGCAGCTTCCAGGGTTCCCCAGATACGCAGTATTTT,CASSFQGSPDTQYF
TRBJ1-2,TRBV28,NA,NA,TGTGCCAGCAGCTATCGGCTCTATGGCTACACCTTC,CASSYRLYGYTF
TRBJ2-3,TRBV9,NA,few,TGTGCCAGCAGCGTAGCGGCTAGATACTCCACAGATACGCAGTATTTT,CASSVAARYSTDTQYF
TRBJ1-4,TRBV19,TRBD1,few,TGTGCCAGTAGTAAAGGACAGGGAAGGAATGAAAAACTGTTTTTT,CASSKGQGRNEKLFF
TRBJ2-5,TRBV25-1,NA,few,TGTGCCAGCAGTGAATTAACGGAAGAGACCCAGTACTTC,CASSELTEETQYF
TRBJ2-6,TRBV21-1,NA,few,TGTGCCAGCAGCAAAAGTCTAGCGGGGGGGCCTATCGCTGGGGCCAACGTCCTGACTTTC,CASSKSLAGGPIAGANVLTF